This entry describes one TCR beta chain. Its antigen is not identified. Germline loops: CDR1 SGHDT, CDR2 YYEEEE. The J segment lost 10 bases and the V segment lost 1 base, leaving 10 bases of the junction unmatched. This CDR3 contains 14 residues. Profiled with immunoSEQ multiplex PCR; TCRdb holds only in-frame clones, not every one. The sample contains about 78,000 clones, approximately 84% of which appear only once. These data come from a study of identifying expanded T cells in peripheral blood. During the collection period, no donor immune events like infections were recorded. General study results and limits: Variance in clone template counts between approximately two-week samples significantly increased with total template count across all healthy donors. About 1.3 clones differed between technical replicates, versus about 15 and 19 over time.

The material sequenced was blood. This sequence originates from a person between 18 and 70 years old in good health. The rearrangement joins TRBV5-6 to TRBJ1-2; 7 bases are a match to TRBD1. The CDR3 here is CASSLIQGGSPYTF. The CDR3 DNA sequence: TGTGCCAGCAGCTTGATCCAGGGGGGAAGCCCCTACACCTTC.